This TCR beta chain was sequenced for a study of T cell repertoires in cytomegalovirus infection. TCRdb passed the reads through MiXCR, listing each CDR3 protein once. Among roughly 500,000 distinct CDR3 sequences listed, 33% were seen once. There are a few counts of this clonotype. Antigen specificity is unknown. J lost 7 bases, V lost 6 bases, and 8 bases had no gene match. Germline CDR1 and CDR2: SGDLS and YYNGEE. The CDR3 spans 13 residues. Source: cultured PBMCs, taken from culture after CMV antigen stimulation. This receptor was obtained from a human donor in good health (CMV status not recorded). Some clones in this sample may be carry-over from other donors' samples. V gene TRBV9 combines with J gene TRBJ2-7; 9 nucleotides match TRBD2. CDR3 sequence (DNA): TGTGCCAGCAACCTAGCGGGAAATGGTGAGCAGTACTTC. This sequence encodes CASNLAGNGEQYF.